Sequencing of this T cell receptor (beta chain) was carried out in a study of CD8 T cells in Susac syndrome. The authors carried out high-throughput sequencing of TCR beta. They applied it to CD8+ and CD4+ T cells obtained from blood. The V gene lost 4 bases and the J gene lost 6 bases, with 9 bases spanning the gap. The CDR3 is 13 amino acids. CDR1 is KGHDR, CDR2 SFDVKD, per germline. With random hexamers, reverse transcription was performed on about 0.5 to 1 ug of RNA. TCRdb reprocessed the immunoSEQ multiplex PCR reads via MiXCR and lists one record per CDR3 protein. The sample shows about 130,000 distinct CDR3 sequences, 90% to 95% of them seen only once.

The receptor was derived from a human donor in good health. Sequenced material: CD4+ T cells from PBMCs. The V and J genes are TRBV24-1 and TRBJ2-1; D remains unclear. The CDR3 DNA is TGTGCCACCAGTGACCGACCTCTCAATGAGCAGTTCTTC. The encoded protein is CATSDRPLNEQFF.